One and the same sample provided the 19 T cell receptor beta chains below, sequenced in a study of CD4 T cells in relation to SARS-CoV-2 and coronaviruses. The unexposed donors gave CD4+ T cells in about 2011-2018, prior to COVID-19. CD4+ T cells were isolated from the cells after about nine days of culture. What these receptors recognize is not known. Here immunoSEQ multiplex PCR was the method, and the copy in TCRdb shows in-frame clones only, minus some. The sample lists about 12,000 clones; more than 55% were seen once. Material: CD4+ T cells from PBMCs, cultured in vitro. The receptors derive from a human donor in good health.

The chain couples TRBV19 to TRBJ1-4; no definite D call. The CDR3 sequence is 13 residues long. Germline-derived CDR1 and CDR2 are LNHDA and SQIVND (reference sequence). V lost 5 bases to trimming and J lost 0 bases, with 4 bases between them. The CDR3, as DNA: TGTGCCAGTAGTGAAGCAACTAATGAAAAACTGTTTTTT. Translated: CASSEATNEKLFF.

This chain joins TRBV18 and TRBJ1-5, with D perhaps matching TRBD1 (6 bases). V lost 4 bases, J lost 6 bases, and 13 bases lay in between. Germline CDR1 reads KGHSH; CDR2 reads LQKENI. CDR3 length: 14 residues. In DNA, the CDR3 is TGTGCCAGCTCACTTCAGGGGAGCCGTCAGCCCCAGCATTTT. This translates into CASSLQGSRQPQHF.

This chain connects TRBV28 to TRBJ2-2; 12 bases fit TRBD2. This CDR3 is 15 amino acids long. Losses at the gene ends were 6 bases for V and 5 bases for J; bases not matched to a gene: 4. Germline CDR1 MDHEN, CDR2 SYDVKM. CDR3 bases: TGTGCCAGCAGACCTGGACTAGCGGGAACCGGGGAGCTGTTTTTT. Amino acid sequence: CASRPGLAGTGELFF.

V and J are TRBV28 and TRBJ1-2, with no clear D. The CDR3 loop spans 16 amino acids. The V end lost 3 bases, the J end lost 1 base, and 15 bases lay between the germline ends. The germline gives CDR1 MDHEN, CDR2 SYDVKM. CDR3: CASSFPPGDDNYGYTF. The CDR3 DNA is TGTGCCAGCAGTTTCCCCCCGGGAGACGATAACTATGGCTACACCTTC.

This sequence joins TRBV5-1 and TRBJ1-2; D not resolved. The V gene's germline CDR1 is SGHRS and CDR2 YFSETQ. Trimming cost V 5 bases and J 4 bases, with 18 bases left between them. CDR3 length: 15 residues. The CDR3 loop is CASSLTPSDPYGYTF. The CDR3 nucleotides read TGCGCCAGCAGTTTGACACCGTCCGACCCCTATGGCTACACCTTC.

The rearrangement links TRBV30 to TRBJ2-7; D unclear. Per the germline V gene, CDR1 is GTSNPN and CDR2 is SVGIG (reference sequence). The CDR3 contains 12 residues. V was shortened by 3 bases and J by 2 bases, with 8 bases between the two germline ends. CDR3 DNA: TGTGCCTGGAGCAGGAGCCCCTACGAGCAGTACTTC. It encodes CAWSRSPYEQYF.

CDR3 sequence reads: CASSKGENEAFF. For the CDR3, the DNA is TGTGCCAGCTCCAAGGGTGAGAATGAAGCTTTCTTT. The genes are TRBV18 and TRBJ1-1, with D unclear. Per germline, CDR1 KGHSH and CDR2 LQKENI. With 6 bases removed from V and 7 bases from J, the gap between germline ends came to 12 bases. The CDR3 length is 12 residues. Full variable domain (remainder filled in from reference TRBV18 and TRBJ1-1): NAGVMQNPRHLVRRRGQEARLRCSPMKGHSHVYWYRQLPEEGLKFMVYLQKENIIDESGMPKERFSAEFPKEGPSILRIQQVVRGDSAAYFCASSKGENEAFFGQGTRLTVV.

The V call is TRBV11-2, the J call TRBJ1-3; TRBD1 might be the D (5 bases). The CDR3 sequence is 15 residues long. Trimming stripped 0 bases from V and 0 bases from J, with 6 bases between. Germline lookup yields CDR1 SGHAT and CDR2 FQNNGV. CDR3: CASSLDRASGNTIYF. CDR3 DNA sequence: TGTGCCAGCAGCTTAGACAGGGCCTCTGGAAACACCATATATTTT.

The chain joins TRBV15 to TRBJ1-2; TRBD1 might be the D (6 bases). Germline CDR1 reads LNHNV; CDR2 reads YYDKDF (reference sequence). V shed 5 bases and J shed 5 bases, with 24 bases lying between them. This CDR3 spans 17 amino acids. CDR3 protein: CATSETGTSSGVYGYTF. In DNA form, the CDR3 reads TGTGCCACCAGCGAAACCGGGACATCGTCTGGAGTATATGGCTACACCTTC.

The sample holds a few counts of this clone. The chain recombines TRBV9 with TRBJ2-5; 9 nucleotides agree with TRBD1. The CDR3 runs to 15 residues. Germline V gene data show CDR1 as SGDLS and CDR2 as YYNGEE. Germline trimming cut 3 bases from V and 5 bases from J; bases unmatched to any gene: 8. DNA of the CDR3: TGTGCCAGCAGCGCTACAGGGGGCAGCGGGGAGACCCAGTACTTC. Residues: CASSATGGSGETQYF.

In its sample, this clone ranks as large (0.1 to 1%). The V and J genes are TRBV4-2 and TRBJ2-1; 9 bases align to TRBD2. CDR1 and CDR2 from the germline V gene are LGHNA and YNFKEQ. The V gene end was trimmed by 4 bases and the J gene end by 4 bases; junction bases not matched to a gene: 8. The length of the CDR3 is 16 residues. The CDR3 is CASSRDSGSRYNEQFF. CDR3 coding DNA: TGTGCCAGCAGCCGAGATAGCGGGAGCCGGTACAATGAGCAGTTCTTC.

This clone is large by share. This chain links TRBV7-3 with TRBJ2-5, with a weak D call TRBD1 (5 bases). Trimming shortened V by 2 bases and J by 5 bases, and 9 bases separated the two germline ends. Germline assignment: CDR1 SGHTA and CDR2 FQGTGA. The CDR3 spans 13 residues. For the CDR3, the DNA is TGTGCCAGCAGCTTACGGTGGGGCGAGACCCAGTACTTC. Translated, it gives CASSLRWGETQYF. Filled out from reference TRBV7-3 and TRBJ2-5, the complete variable domain reads GAGVSQTPSNKVTEKGKYVELRCDPISGHTALYWYRQSLGQGPEFLIYFQGTGAADDSGLPNDRFFAVRPEGSVSTLKIQRTERGDSAVYLCASSLRWGETQYFGPGTRLLVL.

In DNA form, the CDR3 reads TGTGCCAGCTCACCCCAGACATCCGAGGCCACCGGGGAGCTGTTTTTT. Protein sequence: CASSPQTSEATGELFF. The chain links TRBV18 to TRBJ2-2; D gene ambiguous. The CDR3 consists of 16 residues. V was trimmed by 3 bases and J by 4 bases, leaving 15 bases between them. CDR1 KGHSH and CDR2 LQKENI come from the germline V gene.

The chain couples TRBV7-9 to TRBJ2-7; possible D gene TRBD2, 6 bases. Trimming pared 3 bases from V and 7 bases from J, leaving 13 bases between. Germline-derived CDR1 and CDR2 are SEHNR and FQNEAQ (reference sequence). This CDR3 has 13 amino acids. CDR3 loop: CASSFGTPWEQYF. The DNA for the CDR3 is TGTGCCAGCAGCTTCGGGACTCCATGGGAGCAGTACTTC.

The rearrangement uses TRBV5-1 and TRBJ2-5; 8 positions agree with TRBD2. This CDR3 has 16 amino acids. Germline values: CDR1 SGHRS, CDR2 YFSETQ. V was pared by 2 bases and J by 2 bases, with 8 bases of the junction left unmatched. DNA of the CDR3: TGCGCCAGCAGCTTATCTCCGGGGGGGGTACAAGAGACCCAGTACTTC. This sequence encodes CASSLSPGGVQETQYF.

This clone turned up a few times. V and J are TRBV5-6 and TRBJ1-2; D gene ambiguous. Germline loops: CDR1 SGHDT, CDR2 YYEEEE. Trimming shortened V by 0 bases and J by 8 bases, and 17 bases separated the two germline ends. The CDR3 contains 15 residues. The CDR3 region has the DNA TGTGCCAGCAGCTTGGACGGCCTTCCCCCCGGGGGCTACACCTTC. Amino acids: CASSLDGLPPGGYTF.

The chain carries TRBV9 and TRBJ2-5, with 7 bases identical to TRBD2. V lost 0 bases and J lost 5; bases outside the gene matches: 10. The CDR3 loop spans 16 amino acids. Germline V gives CDR1 SGDLS, CDR2 YYNGEE. The CDR3 DNA sequence: TGTGCCAGCAGCGTAGCCCTCGGGGGGATGGGGGAGACCCAGTACTTC. This encodes CASSVALGGMGETQYF.

The gene calls are TRBV5-4 and TRBJ2-1; 7 bases line up with TRBD2. This CDR3 spans 15 amino acids. V was pared by 4 bases and J by 7 bases, with 11 bases of the junction left unmatched. Germline V gene data show CDR1 as SGHNT and CDR2 as YYREEE (reference sequence). For the CDR3, the DNA is TGTGCCAGCAGCCCGGCCGGACTAGTTACGAATGAGCAGTTCTTC. Protein: CASSPAGLVTNEQFF.

The chain joins TRBV5-6 to TRBJ1-4; no clear D. The length of the CDR3 is 15 residues. Trimming removed 0 bases at V and 0 bases at J, with 6 bases between. Per germline, CDR1 SGHDT and CDR2 YYEEEE. This CDR3 is CASSLVGSTNEKLFF. CDR3 coding DNA: TGTGCCAGCAGCTTGGTAGGCTCAACTAATGAAAAACTGTTTTTT.